This note documents a single T cell receptor beta chain sequence. The data stem from a study of blood T cell repertoires in COVID-19. Per the study methods: Amplification of reference gene primers was used by the study to estimate nucleated cell counts. The data were produced by immunoSEQ multiplex PCR, yet TCRdb's version contains in-frame clones alone and is incomplete. The D gene and trimming were derived from the DNA, and the V and J assignments and clone size from that table. This table holds some 73,000 clones, over 75% found once. This TCR derives from a woman aged 55-69 years with acute or convalescent COVID-19. The specimen sequenced was peripheral blood.

This chain's CDR3 is CASSPDRVGEQYF. CDR3 DNA: TGTGCCAGCAGCCCAGACAGGGTCGGCGAGCAGTACTTC. The rearrangement joins TRBV16 to TRBJ2-7; 7 bases agree with TRBD1. V lost 4 bases, J lost 6 bases, and 6 bases stayed unmatched. The CDR3 spans 13 residues. Per the germline V gene, CDR1 is KGHSY and CDR2 is FQNENV.